This is a list of T cell receptor beta chains from one sample in a study of blood T cells in healthy people across ages. MiXCR, run by TCRdb on the 5' RACE reads, gives a single entry per CDR3 protein. Of 650,000 to 800,000 distinct CDR3 sequences in the sample, roughly 44% are singletons; the top ten hold approximately 19%. The sequencing input was blood. These receptor sequences come from a man aged 55 to 70 in good health. The CDR3 runs from the conserved cysteine through the conserved F or W. The order of the fields is V gene, J gene, D gene, clone size, CDR3 DNA, CDR3 protein. D genes are given only for firm matches. Size values are once, few and many counts, or a class for expanded clones, and some rows have none.

TRBV9	TRBJ2-1	TRBD1	few	TGTGCCAGCAGCGCACAGGGGCGTGAGCAGTTCTTC	CASSAQGREQFF
TRBV12-3/TRBV12-4	TRBJ2-5	.	.	TGTGCCAGCAGTTTAGGAGGGGCCCGTGACCAAGAGATCCAGTACTTC	CASSLGGARDQEIQYF
TRBV6-2/TRBV6-3	TRBJ2-7	TRBD1	few	TGTGCCAGCCGGGACAGTCCCTACGAGCAGTACTTC	CASRDSPYEQYF
TRBV12-3/TRBV12-4	TRBJ1-2	.	few	TGTGCCAGCAGTTTGGGCGGGGGCGCAAACTATGGCTACACCTTC	CASSLGGGANYGYTF
TRBV11-3	TRBJ2-3	TRBD1	few	TGTGCCAGCAGCTTAGAGCACAGGGGGCGCACAGATACGCAGTATTTT	CASSLEHRGRTDTQYF
TRBV5-6	TRBJ2-2	.	.	TGTGCCAGCAGCCGGATGGGGGTGAACACCGGGGAGCTGTTTTTT	CASSRMGVNTGELFF
TRBV30	TRBJ2-5	TRBD1	.	TGTGCCTGGAGTGTAAAGGGGACAGTACAAGAGACCCAGTACTTC	CAWSVKGTVQETQYF
TRBV2	TRBJ2-1	TRBD2	.	TGTGCCAGCACCAGAATTCAGCGGGGGAACAATGAGCAGTTCTTC	CASTRIQRGNNEQFF
TRBV5-1	TRBJ2-3	.	.	TGCGCCAGCAGCCTCGTTACCCAGCAGGCAGATACGCAGTATTTT	CASSLVTQQADTQYF
TRBV6-2/TRBV6-3	TRBJ1-5	TRBD1	.	TGTGCCAGCGGGACAGGGATACGCAATCAGCCCCAGCATTTT	CASGTGIRNQPQHF
TRBV12-3/TRBV12-4	TRBJ1-2	.	.	TGTGCCAGCAGGCCTCCCGGCAGCGGGAACTATGGCTACACCTTC	CASRPPGSGNYGYTF
TRBV20-1	TRBJ2-1	.	.	TGCAGTGCTAGAGAACTCCGGGATGCTTCTTACAATGAGCAGTTCTTC	CSARELRDASYNEQFF
TRBV18	TRBJ2-1	TRBD1	.	TGTGCCAGCTCAGCGGGACAGGGCAGTAATGAGCAGTTCTTC	CASSAGQGSNEQFF
TRBV4-1	TRBJ1-6	.	.	TGCGCCAGCAGCCAAGTAAAAGCCCACTTTAATTCACCCCTCCACTTT	CASSQVKAHFNSPLHF
TRBV4-1	TRBJ2-7	TRBD2	.	TGCGCCAGCAGCCAAGGAATCACTAGCGGCGCCTACAATGAGCAGTACTTC	CASSQGITSGAYNEQYF
TRBV27	TRBJ1-1	.	.	TGTGCCAGCACCTCGGGACTGATGAACACTGAAGCTTTCTTT	CASTSGLMNTEAFF
TRBV13	TRBJ2-7	TRBD2	few	TGTGCCAGCAGCTTAGATAGCGGGTCATCCTACGAGCAGTACTTC	CASSLDSGSSYEQYF
TRBV6-5	TRBJ1-2	.	.	TGTGCCAGCAGTAAGAGGGTATCCATATGGGGCTACACCTTC	CASSKRVSIWGYTF
TRBV11-1	TRBJ2-7	.	.	TGTGCCAGCAGCAAAGTGCAGCCCTCCTACGAGCAGTACTTC	CASSKVQPSYEQYF
TRBV20-1	TRBJ2-5	TRBD2	.	TGCAGTGCTAGACCTAGCGGGGGGCCGACTTTGGAGACCCAGTACTTC	CSARPSGGPTLETQYF
TRBV4-3	TRBJ2-7	TRBD1	.	TGCGCCAGCAGCCAGGCCGGGACAGCGATTTACGAGCAGTACTTC	CASSQAGTAIYEQYF
TRBV10-3	TRBJ2-2	.	few	TGTGCCATCAGTGCGGACATCTCCGGGGAGCTGTTTTTT	CAISADISGELFF
TRBV11-3	TRBJ2-5	TRBD2	.	TGTGCCAGCAGCCGCTTTGGGACTAGCGGGGGTAGGGAGACCCAGTACTTC	CASSRFGTSGGRETQYF
TRBV7-2	TRBJ2-5	TRBD2	.	TGTGCCAGCAGCTCTGGGGTAGCGGGGTTAAAGACGACCCAGTACTTC	CASSSGVAGLKTTQYF
TRBV15	TRBJ2-5	TRBD1	.	TGTGCCACCAGCAGAGGCGACAGGGAAAGAGAGACCCAGTACTTC	CATSRGDRERETQYF
TRBV7-2	TRBJ2-1	.	.	TGTGCCAGCAGCTTTGACGGGAGCTACAATGAGCAGTTCTTC	CASSFDGSYNEQFF
TRBV27	TRBJ1-6	TRBD1	.	TGTGCCAGCAGTCAGGGGGCAAGCTCCTATAATTCACCCCTCCACTTT	CASSQGASSYNSPLHF
TRBV7-2	TRBJ2-7	.	.	TGTGCCAGCAGCTCCCCCCTGACCGAGCAGTACTTC	CASSSPLTEQYF
TRBV20-1	TRBJ1-2	.	few	TGCAGTGCTCTGAACTGGGATAACTATGGCTACACCTTC	CSALNWDNYGYTF
TRBV5-8	TRBJ1-4	.	.	TGTGCCAGCAGCGCTCCGGGGGAGGGTTATGAAAAACTGTTTTTT	CASSAPGEGYEKLFF
TRBV5-1	TRBJ2-3	.	few	TGCGCCAGCAGCTTGGTTTATGCGGCGGGGAGCACAGATACGCAGTATTTT	CASSLVYAAGSTDTQYF
TRBV6-1	TRBJ1-1	.	few	TGTGCCGCGGGACTTACGTTGAACACTGAAGCTTTCTTT	CAAGLTLNTEAFF
TRBV6-1	TRBJ1-1	TRBD1	.	TGTGCCAGCAGCGAAACGACAGGGGCTCGTCGGAACGCTGAAGCTTTCTTT	CASSETTGARRNAEAFF
TRBV7-2	TRBJ2-5	.	.	TGTGCCAGCAGCAAGGAAAATAGGCGGAGGGAGACCCGGTACTTC	CASSKENRRRETRYF
TRBV6-1	TRBJ1-2	TRBD1	.	TGTGCCAGCAGTGATTCAGGGGGGATTAACTATGGCTACACCTTC	CASSDSGGINYGYTF
TRBV2	TRBJ2-7	.	.	TGTGCCAGCAGTGAAAAGAGGGAGCTAGCTCTCTACGAGCAGTACTTC	CASSEKRELALYEQYF
TRBV6-1	TRBJ2-2	TRBD1	.	TGTGCCAGCACTCACGGACAGGGAAGCACCGGGGAGCTGTTTTTT	CASTHGQGSTGELFF
TRBV6-6	TRBJ2-2	.	.	TGTGCCAGCCATGCCGGGCAGACGAACACCGGGGAGCTGTTTTTT	CASHAGQTNTGELFF
TRBV6-5	TRBJ2-1	.	.	TGTGCCAGCACCAAGGACACCAACTCCTACAATGAGCAGTTCTTC	CASTKDTNSYNEQFF
TRBV3-1	TRBJ1-1	.	.	TGTGCCAGCAGCCAAGATCGGCGGGTACGCACTGAAGCTTTCTTT	CASSQDRRVRTEAFF
TRBV20-1	TRBJ2-4	.	few	TGCAGTGCTCACGGGGAAGGTTTTAACATTCAGTACTTC	CSAHGEGFNIQYF
TRBV14	TRBJ2-7	TRBD1	.	TGTGCCAGCAGCCAACGGCCGGGACAGGGTTTCGAGCAGTACTTC	CASSQRPGQGFEQYF
TRBV11-2	TRBJ1-6	.	.	TGTGCCAGCAGCCCTTTCCCGGGGCCTAATTCACCCCTCCACTTT	CASSPFPGPNSPLHF
TRBV28	TRBJ2-5	.	few	TGTGCCAGCAGTTTATCTTTCGGGGCTGCGGAGACCCAGTACTTC	CASSLSFGAAETQYF
TRBV6-5	TRBJ2-7	.	few	TGTGCCAGCAGTTCCCTGACAGGTTCCGACGAGCAGTACTTC	CASSSLTGSDEQYF
TRBV20-1	TRBJ2-3	TRBD2	many	TGCAGTGCTCCGACTCCCGGGACTAGCGGGGGGTGGGCAGATACGCAGTATTTT	CSAPTPGTSGGWADTQYF
TRBV4-3	TRBJ2-7	.	many	TGCGCCAGCAGCCAAGGGGTAGACCGCTACGAGCAGTACTTC	CASSQGVDRYEQYF
TRBV9	TRBJ2-3	.	.	TGTGCCAGCAGCGTAGGGATAACAGATACGCAGTATTTT	CASSVGITDTQYF
TRBV2	TRBJ2-7	.	.	TGTGCCAGCAGTGGGGACATTACCTACGAGCAGTACTTC	CASSGDITYEQYF
TRBV7-3	TRBJ2-4	.	.	TGTGCCAGCAGCTTAGGGCAGGGGTACGAGCGGTACTTC	CASSLGQGYERYF
TRBV5-1	TRBJ2-1	TRBD1	few	TGCGCCAGCCGGGTAGGGACAGGGTCCTACAATGAGCAGTTCTTC	CASRVGTGSYNEQFF
TRBV7-8	TRBJ2-7	.	few	TGTGCCAGCAGCCGTACCGGGCCAACCTACGAGCAGTACTTC	CASSRTGPTYEQYF
TRBV9	TRBJ1-2	.	.	TGTGCCAGCAGCGAGGGGGTAACTGGAACTTATGGCTACACCTTC	CASSEGVTGTYGYTF
TRBV11-2	TRBJ2-7	TRBD1	.	TGTGCCAGCAGCTCCGAGGGGACAGCAATCGACGAGCAGTACTTC	CASSSEGTAIDEQYF
TRBV7-3	TRBJ2-1	TRBD2	.	TGTGCCAGCAGCCCTTATCCGCGGGGGGCTCCCTACAATGAGCAGTTCTTC	CASSPYPRGAPYNEQFF
TRBV6-5	TRBJ1-2	.	once	TGTGCCAGTAGCTACAGGGCCAACTATGGCTACACCTTC	CASSYRANYGYTF
TRBV20-1	TRBJ2-2	TRBD2	once	TGCAGTGCTAGTAGGACTAGCGGGGGGATCACCGGGGAGCTGTTTTTT	CSASRTSGGITGELFF
TRBV20-1	TRBJ1-4	TRBD1	few	TGCAGTGCAGGAGGGGACAGCAGGAATCGGCTGTTTTTT	CSAGGDSRNRLFF
TRBV29-1	TRBJ2-5	.	.	TGCAGCGTTGGGCCTATCGTCGAAGAGGTCGGGGAGACCCAGTACTTC	CSVGPIVEEVGETQYF